This T cell receptor (beta chain) came from a study of cytomegalovirus exposure and HLA in healthy donors. Study observations and caveats: Exclusion applied to some V segments, including TRBV6-2 and TRBV6-3, as they were indistinguishable. The authors later found most CMV-associated TCR beta chains appeared HLA-restricted.

CDR3 length equals 15 residues. V lost 3 bases, J lost 1 base, and 5 bases stayed unmatched. From germline, CDR1 is KGHSH and CDR2 LQKENI. Vbeta (60) and Jbeta (13) primers were used in the PCR. Using immunoSEQ multiplex PCR, the repertoire was profiled, and TCRdb retains in-frame clones only, with some absent. The sample has 100,000 to 150,000 clones, 70% to 85% seen once. Remarks on this clone: What it binds is unknown.

Input material: PBMCs. The receptor's source is a woman between 18 and 29 years old in good health and CMV-seropositive. The rearrangement links TRBV18 to TRBJ1-1; 7 bases fit TRBD1. CDR3 bases: TGTGCCAGCTCACCGCAGGGACAGTCGAACACTGAAGCTTTCTTT. Amino acids: CASSPQGQSNTEAFF.